Listed below are T cell receptor beta chains from one sample, sequenced in a study of T cells expressing NK-cell markers. TCRdb reanalyzed the 5' RACE reads, giving one entry per CDR3 protein sequence and no DNA. The sample's table shows approximately 440,000 distinct CDR3 sequences. Material: blood T cells: a sorted CD56 or NKG2C T cell subset, CD4+ or CD8+ T cells, or bulk PBMC T cells (not recorded which). Receptors originate from a woman between 45 and 65 years old in good health. Both conserved end residues are part of each CDR3.

j_call cdr3_length v_call cdr3_aa
TRBJ2-1 14 TRBV11-2 CASSLIPVYNEQFF
TRBJ2-7 12 TRBV6-2/TRBV6-3 CASSNRITEQYF
TRBJ2-1 11 TRBV29-1 CSGDGNNEQFF
TRBJ2-2 16 TRBV12-3/TRBV12-4 CASSFIPGGKAGELFF
TRBJ1-2 14 TRBV20-1 CSAGTGAILYGYTF
TRBJ2-3 17 TRBV24-1 CATSDLGAGRSTDTQYF
TRBJ2-7 13 TRBV30 CAWSVSEVHEQYF
TRBJ2-6 16 TRBV5-1 CASSLSRASGANVLTF
TRBJ1-1 14 TRBV20-1 CSARAGTGNRVAFF
TRBJ2-3 17 TRBV19 CASTRLAGVAGTDTQYF
TRBJ2-1 15 TRBV7-2 CASSRGPVRNNEQFF
TRBJ1-2 13 TRBV12-3/TRBV12-4 CASREAGPYGYTF
TRBJ2-3 12 TRBV29-1 CSVDRGSDTQYF
TRBJ2-2 15 TRBV29-1 CSVDSGTANTGELFF
TRBJ2-1 13 TRBV5-1 CASSWGYYNEQFF
TRBJ2-2 14 TRBV5-1 CASSVGLNTGELFF
TRBJ2-4 14 TRBV13 CASAQYGPRGIQYF
TRBJ1-5 14 TRBV20-1 CSARAGHLNQPQHF
TRBJ1-5 14 TRBV3-1 CASSGGVRNQPQHF
TRBJ1-2 12 TRBV28 CASGRSRGTNTF
TRBJ1-1 17 TRBV29-1 CSVVNSSGTVSNTEAFF
TRBJ2-1 16 TRBV2 CASSENRGGSYNEQFF
TRBJ1-5 16 TRBV9 CASSAPPGQRDQPQHF
TRBJ2-1 15 TRBV11-2 CASSPGPGTSGRPFF
TRBJ2-7 12 TRBV2 CASKFDSYEQYF
TRBJ2-7 16 TRBV7-2 CASSTRGGPGNKAQYF
TRBJ1-5 21 TRBV12-3/TRBV12-4 CASSFKFWGTGTGFSHQPQHF
TRBJ2-7 13 TRBV5-1 CASSSPTVYEQYF
TRBJ2-7 15 TRBV20-1 CSARRTQGSPYEQYF
TRBJ1-4 15 TRBV4-1 CASSRPGPPHEKLFF
TRBJ1-2 15 TRBV5-5 CASSLAGEVGYGYTF
TRBJ2-1 14 TRBV20-1 CSARPGQRVHEQFF
TRBJ2-3 17 TRBV5-4 CASSSKWTGDTTDTQYF
TRBJ1-2 12 TRBV30 CAWSGQFHGYTF
TRBJ2-5 15 TRBV7-2 CASSLGATGWETQYF